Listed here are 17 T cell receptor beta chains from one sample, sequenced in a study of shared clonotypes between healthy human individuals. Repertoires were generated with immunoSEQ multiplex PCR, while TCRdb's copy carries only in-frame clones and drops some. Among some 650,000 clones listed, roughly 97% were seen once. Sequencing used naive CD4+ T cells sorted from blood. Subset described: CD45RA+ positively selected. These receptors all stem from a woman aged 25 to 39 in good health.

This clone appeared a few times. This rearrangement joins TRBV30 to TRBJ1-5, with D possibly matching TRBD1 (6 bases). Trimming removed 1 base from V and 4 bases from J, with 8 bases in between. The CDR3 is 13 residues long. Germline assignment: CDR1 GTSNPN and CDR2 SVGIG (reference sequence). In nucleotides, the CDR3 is TGTGCCTGGAGTGCAGGGGCAAATCAGCCCCAGCATTTT. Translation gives CAWSAGANQPQHF. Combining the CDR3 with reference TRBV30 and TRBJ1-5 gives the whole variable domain SQTIHQWPATLVQPVGSPLSLECTVEGTSNPNLYWYRQAAGRGLQLLFYSVGIGQISSEVPQNLSASRPQDRQFILSSKKLLLSDSGFYLCAWSAGANQPQHFGDGTRLSIL.

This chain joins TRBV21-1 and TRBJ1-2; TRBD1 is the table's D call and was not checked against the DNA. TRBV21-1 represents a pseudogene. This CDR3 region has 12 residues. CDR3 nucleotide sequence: TGTGCCAGCAGCCCTTGGACACTCGGCTACACCTTC. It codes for CASSPWTLGYTF.

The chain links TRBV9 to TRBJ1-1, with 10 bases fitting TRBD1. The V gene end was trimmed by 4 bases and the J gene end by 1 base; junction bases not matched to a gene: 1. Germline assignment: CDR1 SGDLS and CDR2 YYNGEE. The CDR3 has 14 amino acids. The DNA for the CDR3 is TGTGCCAGCAGCCGACAGGGGGCGAACACTGAAGCTTTCTTT. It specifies CASSRQGANTEAFF.

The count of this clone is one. CDR3 residues: CASSLAPENIQYF. The DNA of the CDR3 is TGTGCCAGCAGCTTGGCCCCGGAAAACATTCAGTACTTC. The chain recombines TRBV5-4 with TRBJ2-4; D uncertain. This CDR3 comprises 13 residues. The V gene lost 0 bases and the J gene lost 5 bases, with 6 bases spanning the gap. Per germline, CDR1 SGHNT and CDR2 YYREEE (reference sequence).

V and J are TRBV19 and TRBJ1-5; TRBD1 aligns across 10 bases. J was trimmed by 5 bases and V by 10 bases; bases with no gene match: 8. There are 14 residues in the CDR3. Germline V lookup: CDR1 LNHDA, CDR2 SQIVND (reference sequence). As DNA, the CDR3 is TGTGCCACCCGGGACAGGGGAAGCGATCAGCCCCAGCATTTT. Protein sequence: CATRDRGSDQPQHF.

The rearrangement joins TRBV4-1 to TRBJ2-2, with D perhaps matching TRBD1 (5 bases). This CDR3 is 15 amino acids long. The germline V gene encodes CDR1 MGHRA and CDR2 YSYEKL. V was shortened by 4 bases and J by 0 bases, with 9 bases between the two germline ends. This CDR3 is CASSPDRANTGELFF. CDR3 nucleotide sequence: TGCGCCAGCAGCCCAGACAGAGCGAACACCGGGGAGCTGTTTTTT.

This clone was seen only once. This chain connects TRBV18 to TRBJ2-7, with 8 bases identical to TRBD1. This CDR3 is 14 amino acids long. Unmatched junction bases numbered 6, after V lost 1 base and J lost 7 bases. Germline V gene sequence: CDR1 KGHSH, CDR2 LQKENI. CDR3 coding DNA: TGTGCCAGCTCACCACGGACAGGGTTTGAGGAGCAGTACTTC. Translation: CASSPRTGFEEQYF.

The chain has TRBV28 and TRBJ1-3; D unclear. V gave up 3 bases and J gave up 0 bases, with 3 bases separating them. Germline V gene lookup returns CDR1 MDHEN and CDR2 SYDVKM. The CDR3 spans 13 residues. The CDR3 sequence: CASSFGSGNTIYF. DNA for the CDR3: TGTGCCAGCAGTTTCGGCTCTGGAAACACCATATATTTT.

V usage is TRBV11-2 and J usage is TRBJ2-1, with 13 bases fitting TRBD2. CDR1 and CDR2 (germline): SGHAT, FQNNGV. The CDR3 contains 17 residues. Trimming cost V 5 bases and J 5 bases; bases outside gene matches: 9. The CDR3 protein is CASSLRGLAGDNNEQFF. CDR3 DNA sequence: TGTGCCAGCAGCCTAAGAGGACTAGCGGGAGACAACAATGAGCAGTTCTTC. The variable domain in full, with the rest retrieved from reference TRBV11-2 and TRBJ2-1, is EAGVAQSPRYKIIEKRQSVAFWCNPISGHATLYWYQQILGQGPKLLIQFQNNGVVDDSQLPKDRFSAERLKGVDSTLKIQPAKLEDSAVYLCASSLRGLAGDNNEQFFGPGTRLTVL.

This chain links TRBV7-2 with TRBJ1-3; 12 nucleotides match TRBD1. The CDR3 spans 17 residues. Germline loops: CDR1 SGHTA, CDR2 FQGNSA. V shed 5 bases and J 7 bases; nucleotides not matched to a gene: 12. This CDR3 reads CASSQQIGTGGVNTIYF. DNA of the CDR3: TGTGCCAGCAGCCAACAAATTGGGACAGGGGGCGTGAACACCATATATTTT.

The CDR3 bases are TGTGCCAGCAGCCGAACCCGCCTAGGTGCAGATACGCAGTATTTT. It codes for CASSRTRLGADTQYF. The chain combines TRBV7-9 with TRBJ2-3; D gene ambiguous. CDR1 and CDR2 from the germline V gene are SEHNR and FQNEAQ (reference sequence). V was cut by 5 bases and J by 4 bases, with 16 bases left in between. This CDR3 spans 15 amino acids.

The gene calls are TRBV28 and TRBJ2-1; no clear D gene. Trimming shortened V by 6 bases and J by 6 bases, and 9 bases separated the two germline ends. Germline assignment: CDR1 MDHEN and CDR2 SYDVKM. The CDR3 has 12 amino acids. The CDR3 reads CASSLQTNEQFF. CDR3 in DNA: TGTGCCAGCAGCCTACAGACCAATGAGCAGTTCTTC.

The chain's CDR3 is CSVEDRRESMYEQYF. DNA of the CDR3: TGCAGCGTTGAGGACCGTAGGGAGAGTATGTACGAGCAGTACTTC. The chain carries TRBV29-1 and TRBJ2-5, with D perhaps matching TRBD2 (5 bases). The closer fit of TRBJ2-7 to the DNA end suggests the J call may be wrong. CDR3 size: 15 residues. Germline V gene data show CDR1 as SQVTM and CDR2 as ANQGSEA.

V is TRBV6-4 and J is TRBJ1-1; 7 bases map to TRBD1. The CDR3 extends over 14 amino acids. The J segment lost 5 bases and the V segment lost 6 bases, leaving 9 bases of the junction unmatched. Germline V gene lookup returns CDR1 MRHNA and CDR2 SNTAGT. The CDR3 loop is CASRTTGEGTEAFF. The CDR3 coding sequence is TGTGCCAGCAGAACCACAGGGGAAGGAACTGAAGCTTTCTTT.

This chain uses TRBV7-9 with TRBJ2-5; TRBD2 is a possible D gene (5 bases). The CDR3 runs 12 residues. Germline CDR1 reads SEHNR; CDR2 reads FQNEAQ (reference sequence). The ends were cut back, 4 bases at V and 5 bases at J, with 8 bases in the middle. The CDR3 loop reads CASSSRGETQYF. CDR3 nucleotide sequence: TGTGCCAGCAGCTCACGAGGGGAGACCCAGTACTTC.

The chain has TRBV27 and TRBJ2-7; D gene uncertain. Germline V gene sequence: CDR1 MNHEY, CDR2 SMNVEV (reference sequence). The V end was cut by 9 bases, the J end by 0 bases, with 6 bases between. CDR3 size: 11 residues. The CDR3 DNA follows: TGTGCCAGTTACGGCTCCTACGAGCAGTACTTC. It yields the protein CASYGSYEQYF.

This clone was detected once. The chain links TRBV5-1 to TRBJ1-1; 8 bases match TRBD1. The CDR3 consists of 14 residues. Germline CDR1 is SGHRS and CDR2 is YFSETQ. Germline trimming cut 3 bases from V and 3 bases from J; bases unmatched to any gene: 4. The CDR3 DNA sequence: TGCGCCAGCAGCTCCAGGGGGCTGGACACTGAAGCTTTCTTT. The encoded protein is CASSSRGLDTEAFF. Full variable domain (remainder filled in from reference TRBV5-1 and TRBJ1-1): KAGVTQTPRYLIKTRGQQVTLSCSPISGHRSVSWYQQTPGQGLQFLFEYFSETQRNKGNFPGRFSGRQFSNSRSEMNVSTLELGDSALYLCASSSRGLDTEAFFGQGTRLTVV.